This T cell receptor beta chain originates from a study of T-cell reconstitution after alpha-beta-depleted transplantation in children. Points from the study as a whole: T-cell numbers and diversity one year post-transplant derived largely from freshly generated T cells. Alpha-beta T cells about two months after transplant reportedly derived from several hundred expanded graft clones. Some patients showed high day-60 TCRbeta diversity, which derived from surviving recipient T cells and thymic progenitors.

The sample holds a few counts of this clonotype. The antigen remains undetermined. The length of the CDR3 is 13 residues. Germline CDR1 DFQATT, CDR2 SNEGSKA (reference sequence). V lost 0 bases to trimming and J lost 6 bases, with 8 bases between them. Preparing the TCRbeta library involved the use of unique molecular identifiers. TCRdb itself ran the PCR reads through MiXCR, one entry per CDR3 protein. The sample contains around 580,000 distinct CDR3 sequences, 20% to 25% of which appear only once. Specimen: PBMCs, mostly from graft donor cells, collected 360 days after TCRalphabeta/CD19-depleted stem cell transplant. The TCR sequence derives from a boy under two years old who had a stem cell transplant for acute myeloid leukemia, so the T cells may come from the graft donor. This chain connects TRBV20-1 to TRBJ2-2; D gene uncertain. The CDR3: CSARDMGSGELFF. As DNA, the CDR3 is TGCAGTGCTAGAGATATGGGATCCGGGGAGCTGTTTTTT.